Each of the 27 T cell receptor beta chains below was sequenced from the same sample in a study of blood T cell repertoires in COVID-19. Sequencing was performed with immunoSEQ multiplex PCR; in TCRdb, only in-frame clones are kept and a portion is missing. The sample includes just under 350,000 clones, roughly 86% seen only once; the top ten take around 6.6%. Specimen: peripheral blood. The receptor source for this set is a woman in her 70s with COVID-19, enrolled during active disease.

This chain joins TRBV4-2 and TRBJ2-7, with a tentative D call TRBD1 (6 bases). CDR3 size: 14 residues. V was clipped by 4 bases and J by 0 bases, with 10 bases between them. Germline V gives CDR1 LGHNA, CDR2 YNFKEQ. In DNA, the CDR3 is TGTGCCAGCAGCCCCTCGGACAGCTCCTACGAGCAGTACTTC. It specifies CASSPSDSSYEQYF.

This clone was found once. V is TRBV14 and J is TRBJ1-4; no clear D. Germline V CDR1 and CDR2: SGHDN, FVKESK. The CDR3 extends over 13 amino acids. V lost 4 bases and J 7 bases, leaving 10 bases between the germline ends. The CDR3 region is CASSLHSGEKLFF. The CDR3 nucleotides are TGTGCCAGCAGCCTACATTCGGGTGAAAAACTGTTTTTT.

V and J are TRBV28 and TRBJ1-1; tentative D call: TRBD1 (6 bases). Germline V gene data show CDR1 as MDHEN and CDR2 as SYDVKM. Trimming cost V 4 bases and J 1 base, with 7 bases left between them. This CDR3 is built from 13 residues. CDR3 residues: CASSSGENTEAFF. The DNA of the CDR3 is TGTGCCAGCAGTTCAGGGGAGAACACTGAAGCTTTCTTT. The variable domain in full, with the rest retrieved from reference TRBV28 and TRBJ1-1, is DVKVTQSSRYLVKRTGEKVFLECVQDMDHENMFWYRQDPGLGLRLIYFSYDVKMKEKGDIPEGYSVSREKKERFSLILESASTNQTSMYLCASSSGENTEAFFGQGTRLTVV.

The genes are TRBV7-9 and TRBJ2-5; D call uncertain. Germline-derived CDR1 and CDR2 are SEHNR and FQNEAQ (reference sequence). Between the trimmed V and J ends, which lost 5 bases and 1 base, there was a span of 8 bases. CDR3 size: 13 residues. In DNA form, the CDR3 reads TGTGCCAGCAGCCGGTCAATCCAAGAGACCCAGTACTTC. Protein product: CASSRSIQETQYF.

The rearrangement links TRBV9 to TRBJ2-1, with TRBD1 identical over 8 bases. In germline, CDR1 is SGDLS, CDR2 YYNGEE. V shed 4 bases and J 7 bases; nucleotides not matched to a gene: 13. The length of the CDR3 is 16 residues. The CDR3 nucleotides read TGTGCCAGCAGCCGGAGTTCTCAGGGGGCTGGTAATGAGCAGTTCTTC. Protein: CASSRSSQGAGNEQFF.

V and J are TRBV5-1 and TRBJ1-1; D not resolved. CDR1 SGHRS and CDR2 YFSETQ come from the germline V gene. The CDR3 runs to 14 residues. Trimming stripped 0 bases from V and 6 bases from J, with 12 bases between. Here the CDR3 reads CASSLVGEPPEAFF. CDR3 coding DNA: TGCGCCAGCAGCTTGGTTGGGGAGCCGCCTGAAGCTTTCTTT.

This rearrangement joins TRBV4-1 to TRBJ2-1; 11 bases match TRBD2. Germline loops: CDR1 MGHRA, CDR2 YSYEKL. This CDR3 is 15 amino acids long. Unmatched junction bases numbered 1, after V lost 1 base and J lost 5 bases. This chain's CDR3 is CASSQALAGDNEQFF. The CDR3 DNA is TGCGCCAGCAGCCAAGCACTAGCGGGGGACAATGAGCAGTTCTTC.

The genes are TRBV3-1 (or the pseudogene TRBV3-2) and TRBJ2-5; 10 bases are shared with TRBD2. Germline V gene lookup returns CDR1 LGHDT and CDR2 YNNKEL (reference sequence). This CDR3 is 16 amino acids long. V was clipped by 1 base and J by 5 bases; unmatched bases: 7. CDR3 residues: CASSQASGGASETQYF. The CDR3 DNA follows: TGTGCCAGCAGCCAAGCCAGCGGGGGGGCCTCGGAGACCCAGTACTTC.

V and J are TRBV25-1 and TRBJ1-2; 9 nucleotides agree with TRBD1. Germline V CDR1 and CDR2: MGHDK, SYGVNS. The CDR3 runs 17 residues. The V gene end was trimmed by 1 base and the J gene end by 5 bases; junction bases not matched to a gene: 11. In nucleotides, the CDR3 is TGTGCCAGCAGTGAATTAAGTGGCGACAGGGGGGGTTATGGCTACACCTTC. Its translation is CASSELSGDRGGYGYTF.

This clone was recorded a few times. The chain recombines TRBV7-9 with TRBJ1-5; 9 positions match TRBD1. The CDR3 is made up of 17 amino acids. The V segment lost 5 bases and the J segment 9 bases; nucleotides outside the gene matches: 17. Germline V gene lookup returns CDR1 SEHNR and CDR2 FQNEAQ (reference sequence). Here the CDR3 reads CASSPWDRDVLNAPQHF. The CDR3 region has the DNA TGTGCCAGCAGCCCGTGGGACAGGGACGTCCTTAACGCGCCCCAGCATTTT.

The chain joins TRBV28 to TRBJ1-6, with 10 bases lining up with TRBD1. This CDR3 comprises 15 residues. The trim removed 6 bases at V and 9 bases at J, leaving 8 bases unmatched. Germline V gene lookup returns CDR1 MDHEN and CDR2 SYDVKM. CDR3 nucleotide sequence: TGTGCCAGCAGGAAAACCGGGACAGGGGCTTCACCCCTCCACTTT. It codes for CASRKTGTGASPLHF.

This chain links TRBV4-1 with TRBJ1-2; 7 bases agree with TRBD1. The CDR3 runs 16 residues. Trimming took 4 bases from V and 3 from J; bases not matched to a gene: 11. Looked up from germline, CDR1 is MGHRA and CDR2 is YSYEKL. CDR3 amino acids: CASSRATGWGDYGYTF. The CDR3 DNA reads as TGCGCCAGCAGCCGAGCGACAGGGTGGGGGGACTATGGCTACACCTTC.

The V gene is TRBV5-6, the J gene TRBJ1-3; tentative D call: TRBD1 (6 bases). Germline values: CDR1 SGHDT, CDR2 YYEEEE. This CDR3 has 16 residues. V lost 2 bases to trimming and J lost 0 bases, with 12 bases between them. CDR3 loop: CASSLRGTSSGNTIYF. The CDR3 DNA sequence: TGTGCCAGCAGCTTAAGGGGGACAAGCTCTGGAAACACCATATATTTT.

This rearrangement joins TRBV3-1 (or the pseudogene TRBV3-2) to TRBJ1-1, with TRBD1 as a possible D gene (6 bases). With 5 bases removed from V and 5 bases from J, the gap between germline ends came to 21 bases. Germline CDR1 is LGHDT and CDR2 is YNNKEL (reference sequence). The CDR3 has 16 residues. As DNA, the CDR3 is TGTGCCAGCAGCTGGGAAGCCAGGGGTCTTGGGACTGAAGCTTTCTTT. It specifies CASSWEARGLGTEAFF.

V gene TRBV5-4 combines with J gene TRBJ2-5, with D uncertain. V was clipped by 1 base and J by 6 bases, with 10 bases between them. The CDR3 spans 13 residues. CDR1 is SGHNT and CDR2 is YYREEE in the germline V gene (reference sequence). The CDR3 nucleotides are TGTGCCAGCAGCTTGAAGTCTACTCAGACCCAGTACTTC. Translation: CASSLKSTQTQYF.

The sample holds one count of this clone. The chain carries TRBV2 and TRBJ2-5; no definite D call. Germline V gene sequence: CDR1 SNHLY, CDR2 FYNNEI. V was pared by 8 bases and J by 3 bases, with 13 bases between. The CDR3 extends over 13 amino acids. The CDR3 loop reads CASRLNREETQYF. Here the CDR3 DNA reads TGTGCCAGCCGTTTAAACAGAGAAGAGACCCAGTACTTC.

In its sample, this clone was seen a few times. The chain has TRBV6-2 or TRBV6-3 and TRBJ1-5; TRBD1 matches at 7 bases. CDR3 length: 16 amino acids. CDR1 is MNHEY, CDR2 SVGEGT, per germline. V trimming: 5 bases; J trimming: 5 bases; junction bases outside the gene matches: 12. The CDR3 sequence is CASSLPDRAGDQPQHF. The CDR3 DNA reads TGTGCCAGCAGTCTGCCAGACAGGGCAGGCGATCAGCCCCAGCATTTT.

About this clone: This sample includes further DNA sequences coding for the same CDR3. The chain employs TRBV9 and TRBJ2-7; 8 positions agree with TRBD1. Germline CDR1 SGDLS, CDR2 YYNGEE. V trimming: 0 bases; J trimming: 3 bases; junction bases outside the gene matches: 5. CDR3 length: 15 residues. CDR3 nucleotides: TGTGCCAGCAGCGTAGGTACAGGGGGAGTCTACGAGCAGTACTTC. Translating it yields CASSVGTGGVYEQYF.

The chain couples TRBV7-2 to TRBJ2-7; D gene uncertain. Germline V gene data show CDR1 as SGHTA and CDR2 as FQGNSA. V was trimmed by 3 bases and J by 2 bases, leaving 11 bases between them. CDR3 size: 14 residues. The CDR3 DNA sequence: TGTGCCAGCAGCTTTGGGCCTAATACCTACGAGCAGTACTTC. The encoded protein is CASSFGPNTYEQYF.

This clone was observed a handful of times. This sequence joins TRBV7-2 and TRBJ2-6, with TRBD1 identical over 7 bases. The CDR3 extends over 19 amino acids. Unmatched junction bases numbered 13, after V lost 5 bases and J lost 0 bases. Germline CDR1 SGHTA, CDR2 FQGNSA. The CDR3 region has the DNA TGTGCCAGCAGCCCGAAGCCGGGACAGAGCCTCTCTGGGGCCAACGTCCTGACTTTC. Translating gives CASSPKPGQSLSGANVLTF.

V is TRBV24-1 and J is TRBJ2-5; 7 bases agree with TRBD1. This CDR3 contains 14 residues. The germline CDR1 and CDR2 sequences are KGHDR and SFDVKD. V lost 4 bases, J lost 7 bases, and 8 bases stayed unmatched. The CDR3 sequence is CATSDSDRVGTQYF. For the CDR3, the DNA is TGTGCCACCAGTGACTCCGACAGGGTTGGGACCCAGTACTTC.

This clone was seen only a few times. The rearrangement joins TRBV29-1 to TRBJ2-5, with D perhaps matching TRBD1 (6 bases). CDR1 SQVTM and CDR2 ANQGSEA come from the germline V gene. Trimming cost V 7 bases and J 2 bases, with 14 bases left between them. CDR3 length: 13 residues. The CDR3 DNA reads TGCAGCGAAAGTAGGGGGTCGCAAGAGACCCAGTACTTC. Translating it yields CSESRGSQETQYF.

CDR3 protein: CAWSSLGQADTEAFF. CDR3 coding DNA: TGTGCCTGGAGCTCGTTGGGACAAGCGGACACTGAAGCTTTCTTT. The V and J genes are TRBV30 and TRBJ1-1, with a tentative D call TRBD1 (6 bases). This CDR3 contains 15 residues. Germline V CDR1 and CDR2: GTSNPN, SVGIG (reference sequence). The V end lost 3 bases, the J end lost 3 bases, and 17 bases lay between the germline ends.

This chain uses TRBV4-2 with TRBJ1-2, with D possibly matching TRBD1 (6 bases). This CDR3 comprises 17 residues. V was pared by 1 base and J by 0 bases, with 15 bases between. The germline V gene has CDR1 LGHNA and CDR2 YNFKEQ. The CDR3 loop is CASSQVSGGDTNYGYTF. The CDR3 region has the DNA TGTGCCAGCAGCCAAGTCAGCGGGGGCGATACTAACTATGGCTACACCTTC.

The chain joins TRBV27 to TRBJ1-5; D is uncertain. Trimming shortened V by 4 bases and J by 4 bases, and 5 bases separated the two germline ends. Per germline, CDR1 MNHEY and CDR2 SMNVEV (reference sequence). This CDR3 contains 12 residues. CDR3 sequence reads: CASSSANQPQHF. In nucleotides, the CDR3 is TGTGCCAGCAGTTCAGCGAATCAGCCCCAGCATTTT.

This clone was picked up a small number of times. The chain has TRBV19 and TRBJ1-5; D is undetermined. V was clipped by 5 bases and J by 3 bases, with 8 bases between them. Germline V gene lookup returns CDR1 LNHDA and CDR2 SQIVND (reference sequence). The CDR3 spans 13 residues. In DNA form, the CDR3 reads TGTGCCAGTAGTGAGGGTTTCAATCAGCCCCAGCATTTT. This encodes CASSEGFNQPQHF.

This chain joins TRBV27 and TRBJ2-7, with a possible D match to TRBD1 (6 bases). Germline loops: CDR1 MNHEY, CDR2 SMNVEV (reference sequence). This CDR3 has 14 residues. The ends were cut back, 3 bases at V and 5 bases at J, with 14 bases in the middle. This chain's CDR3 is CASSFATQGHEQYF. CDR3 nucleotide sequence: TGTGCCAGCAGTTTCGCCACACAGGGCCACGAGCAGTACTTC.